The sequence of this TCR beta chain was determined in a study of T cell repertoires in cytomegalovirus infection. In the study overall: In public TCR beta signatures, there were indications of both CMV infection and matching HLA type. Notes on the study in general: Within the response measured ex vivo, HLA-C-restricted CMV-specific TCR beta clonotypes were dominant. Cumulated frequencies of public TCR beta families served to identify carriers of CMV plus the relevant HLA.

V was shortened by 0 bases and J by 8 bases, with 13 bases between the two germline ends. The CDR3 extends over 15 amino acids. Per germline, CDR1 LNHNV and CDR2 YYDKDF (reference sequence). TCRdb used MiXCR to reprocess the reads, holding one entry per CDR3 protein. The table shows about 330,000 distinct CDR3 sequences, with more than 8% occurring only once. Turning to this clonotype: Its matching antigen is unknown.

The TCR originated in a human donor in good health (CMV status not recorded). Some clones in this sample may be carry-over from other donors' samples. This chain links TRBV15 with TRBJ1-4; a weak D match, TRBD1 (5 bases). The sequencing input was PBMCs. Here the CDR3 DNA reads TGTGCCACCAGCAGAGAGGCACAGGTTCGCGAAAAACTGTTTTTT. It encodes CATSREAQVREKLFF.